This T cell receptor beta chain is from a study of T-cell memory formation after mild COVID-19. Study background: Clustering of TCRs was largely donor specific.

Study-wide results and limits: Cross-reactive memory apparently joined, as some responding clones appeared in pre-infection memory. Second-wave clones reaching peak frequency on day 37 lacked confirmed SARS-CoV-2 specificity.

The table lists this clonotype with a few counts. Antigen specificity is unknown. The CDR3 is 17 residues long. Germline V gene data show CDR1 as SGHTA and CDR2 as FQGNSA. V lost 3 bases to trimming and J lost 4 bases; unmatched junction nucleotides: 11. A 5'RACE reaction primed in the constant segment made cDNA libraries of TCR alpha and TCR beta, and these carried sample barcodes and UMIs. TCRdb reprocessed the 5' RACE reads with MiXCR, giving one entry per CDR3 protein. The sample has about 240,000 distinct CDR3 sequences, around 10% seen once. This TCR was recovered from a man aged 18 to 29 who had mild COVID-19 (a few samples of this study predate the infection). Cell type and time point are not known. Sequenced input: PBMCs or a T cell subset sorted from them (not recorded which). The genes are TRBV7-2 and TRBJ2-1; 8 bases fit TRBD2. CDR3 residues: CASSLRVWRGEYNEQFF. The DNA for the CDR3 is TGTGCCAGCAGCTTGAGGGTCTGGCGGGGGGAGTACAATGAGCAGTTCTTC.